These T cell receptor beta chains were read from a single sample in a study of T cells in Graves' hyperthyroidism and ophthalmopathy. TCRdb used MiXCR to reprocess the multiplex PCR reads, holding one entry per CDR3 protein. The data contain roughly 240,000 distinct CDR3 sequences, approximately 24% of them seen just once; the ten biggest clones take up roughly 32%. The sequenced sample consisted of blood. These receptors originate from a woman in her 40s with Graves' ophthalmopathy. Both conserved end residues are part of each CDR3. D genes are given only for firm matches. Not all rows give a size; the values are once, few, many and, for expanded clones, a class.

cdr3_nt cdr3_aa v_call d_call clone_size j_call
TGTGCCTGGAGTGTAGGAGTAGCCAAAAACATTCAGTACTTC CAWSVGVAKNIQYF TRBV30 NA many TRBJ2-4
TGCAGCGTTGAAGATAGGCTAGCGGGTGCCTCCTACGAGCAGTACTTC CSVEDRLAGASYEQYF TRBV29-1 TRBD2 few TRBJ2-7
TGTGCCAGCAGTTCCCGGGGTAGCTCACTTTACAATGAGCAGTTCTTC CASSSRGSSLYNEQFF TRBV12-3/TRBV12-4 NA many TRBJ2-1
TGTGCCAGCAGTCCCCGACAGGGATCGCGCGAGCAGTACTTC CASSPRQGSREQYF TRBV27 TRBD1 many TRBJ2-7
TGTGCCAGTAGTATATATGGAGGAGGGGAGACTGAAGCTTTCTTT CASSIYGGGETEAFF TRBV19 NA NA TRBJ1-1
TGTGCCAGCAGTGTCGGACAGGGAGTCTATGGCTACACCTTC CASSVGQGVYGYTF TRBV12-3/TRBV12-4 TRBD1 few TRBJ1-2
TGCAGCGTAGCAACAGGGATCCAAGAGACCCAGTACTTC CSVATGIQETQYF TRBV29-1 NA few TRBJ2-5
TGTGCCAGCTCGACTAGCGGGAGGGTAAACACCGGGGAGCTGTTTTTT CASSTSGRVNTGELFF TRBV12-3/TRBV12-4 TRBD2 NA TRBJ2-2
TGTGCCAGCAGTTTAGTGGGACCTGGTTTTGGGGAGCTGTTTTTT CASSLVGPGFGELFF TRBV28 NA many TRBJ2-2
TGTGCCTGGAGTCTCCACTTAACAACAGACTGTGGCTACACCTTC CAWSLHLTTDCGYTF TRBV30 NA NA TRBJ1-2
TGTGCCAGCAGACCTACCCCAAGCGGGAGCAAGACCCAGTACTTC CASRPTPSGSKTQYF TRBV7-3 TRBD2 NA TRBJ2-5
TGTGCCAGCAGCCCGCGGAGCGGGAGGGACACCGGGGAGCTGTTTTTT CASSPRSGRDTGELFF TRBV9 TRBD2 few TRBJ2-2
TGTGCCAGCAGCTTAGGAGTTTTAGATTTTAGGTCAGAGACCCAGTACTTC CASSLGVLDFRSETQYF TRBV11-2 NA NA TRBJ2-5
TGCAGCGCCCGAGGGGAGCAAGGAACTAATGAAAAACTGTTTTTT CSARGEQGTNEKLFF TRBV29-1 NA many TRBJ1-4
TGTGCCAGCAGCCAGTACGTAACTAGCGGGAGTCTCGCCGAGACCCAGTACTTC CASSQYVTSGSLAETQYF TRBV6-2/TRBV6-3 TRBD2 few TRBJ2-5
TGTGCCAGCAGCCAAAAACTTAGAGCGGGAGTGGGCAAAGAGACCCAGTACTTC CASSQKLRAGVGKETQYF TRBV14 TRBD2 many TRBJ2-5
TGTGCCAGCAGTGAGGGCAGCTCTGGGGCCAACGTCCTGACTTTC CASSEGSSGANVLTF TRBV6-1 NA many TRBJ2-6
TGCGCCAGCAGCCAAGACCCCCGGCGGGACCCCTACGAGCAGTACTTC CASSQDPRRDPYEQYF TRBV4-1 NA many TRBJ2-7
TGTGCCAGCAGCTCCCCTGCGGCGGGGGGTCAGCCCCAGCATTTT CASSSPAAGGQPQHF TRBV28 NA many TRBJ1-5
TGTGCCAGTAGTATGGGACTAGCCTACGAGCAGTACTTC CASSMGLAYEQYF TRBV19 TRBD2 many TRBJ2-7
TGTGCCAGCAGCTTATACAGGGAGAGGGACACTGAAGCTTTCTTT CASSLYRERDTEAFF TRBV11-1 NA many TRBJ1-1
TGTGCCAGCAGTTACTCGAGGAGGGGCGTACATTACGAGCAGTACTTC CASSYSRRGVHYEQYF TRBV6-5 NA many TRBJ2-7
TGTGCCACCAGGACTCGCCTTCCCCAAGAGACCCAGTACTTC CATRTRLPQETQYF TRBV15 NA NA TRBJ2-5
TGTGCCAGCTCACCACCGGACTCCAATCAGCCCCAGCATTTT CASSPPDSNQPQHF TRBV18 NA many TRBJ1-5
TGTGCCAGTAGCCCGGGCCTCTCTGGAAACACCATATATTTT CASSPGLSGNTIYF TRBV19 NA many TRBJ1-3
TGTGCCAGCAGTTCTTCAGGGCCGGGAGTAGCTTTCTTT CASSSSGPGVAFF TRBV12-3/TRBV12-4 NA many TRBJ1-1
TGTGCCAGCACTACTTCTTCCTACGAGCAGTACTTC CASTTSSYEQYF TRBV27 NA many TRBJ2-7
TGCAGTGCTAGATCGGGGGCCATGAACACTGAAGCTTTCTTT CSARSGAMNTEAFF TRBV20-1 NA many TRBJ1-1
TGTGCCAGCAGTCTCGGACTGCTCTACGAGCAGTACTTC CASSLGLLYEQYF TRBV12-3/TRBV12-4 NA many TRBJ2-7
TGTGCCAGCAGAGTGAGGACCGGGGAGCTGTTTTTT CASRVRTGELFF TRBV6-5 NA many TRBJ2-2
TGTGCCAGCAGTTCCGGGACTAGCGGGGACGAGCAGTACTTC CASSSGTSGDEQYF TRBV4-1 TRBD2 NA TRBJ2-7
TGTGCCAGCAGCTACCGGGGGACAGGGACTTACGAGCAGTACTTC CASSYRGTGTYEQYF TRBV13 TRBD1 many TRBJ2-7
TGTGCCAGCAGTGCCGGGACAGGTACCTACGAGCAGTACTTC CASSAGTGTYEQYF TRBV12-3/TRBV12-4 TRBD1 many TRBJ2-7
TGTGCCAGCAGTACCCTAGGACGGGGGGGGCCAGACGAAGAGGCCCAGTACTTC CASSTLGRGGPDEEAQYF TRBV28 TRBD2 many TRBJ2-5
TGTGCCAGCAGCCCCATTGGGCTAGCGGGAGGCGCTGGGGCCAACGTCCTGACTTTC CASSPIGLAGGAGANVLTF TRBV27 TRBD2 many TRBJ2-6
TGCGCCAGCAGCTCGGGACAGGGGCAGGCCACCGGGGAGCTGTTTTTT CASSSGQGQATGELFF TRBV5-1 TRBD1 many TRBJ2-2
TGCGCCAGCAGCCGCGGGCCGGTCTCTAACTATGGCTACACCTTC CASSRGPVSNYGYTF TRBV4-1 NA many TRBJ1-2
TGCAGTGCAAACCCGGGACAGCGAGAGACCCAGTACTTC CSANPGQRETQYF TRBV20-1 TRBD1 many TRBJ2-5
TGTGCTAGTGGTCAAATTCTAGCGGGGGGACAAGAGACCCAGTACTTC CASGQILAGGQETQYF TRBV12-5 TRBD2 many TRBJ2-5
TGTGCCAGCAGGATAACAGGGGACTTACGTCAGCCCCAGCATTTT CASRITGDLRQPQHF TRBV27 TRBD1 many TRBJ1-5
TGCGCCAGCAGCTTTCGTCAAGGGGAAGCTTTCTTT CASSFRQGEAFF TRBV5-1 NA many TRBJ1-1
TGTGCCAGCATTATGGTGGGCGGGGAGCTGTTTTTT CASIMVGGELFF TRBV12-3/TRBV12-4 NA NA TRBJ2-2
TGTGCCAGCAGCTTGGCCGGGGGTATCGACGAGCAGTACTTC CASSLAGGIDEQYF TRBV7-8 NA many TRBJ2-7
TGTGCCAGCAGTGAATTTGTCGAGGGTGGCTACACCTTC CASSEFVEGGYTF TRBV2 NA NA TRBJ1-2
TGCAGTGCTAGGACTAGCGGCAACACCGGGGAGCTGTTTTTT CSARTSGNTGELFF TRBV20-1 TRBD2 many TRBJ2-2
TGTGCCTACCTAGACGGAAGATTCTACGAGCAGTACTTC CAYLDGRFYEQYF TRBV30 NA many TRBJ2-7
TGTGCCAGCAGTTTAGGGGAGGCCCTCGAGCAGTACTTC CASSLGEALEQYF TRBV27 NA few TRBJ2-7
TGTGCCAGCAGTTCCTCGACAGGGGCCCAACACGAGCAGTACTTC CASSSSTGAQHEQYF TRBV28 TRBD1 many TRBJ2-7
TGTGCCATCAGTGACGAAGGGGCAGCGAACACTGAAGCTTTCTTT CAISDEGAANTEAFF TRBV10-3 NA NA TRBJ1-1
TGTGCCAGCAGCCTCGGGGGTGGAAACACCATATATTTT CASSLGGGNTIYF TRBV7-2 NA many TRBJ1-3
TGTGCCAGCAGTTTGGGGGGACCATTAAGCCCCTACGAGCAGTACTTC CASSLGGPLSPYEQYF TRBV28 NA many TRBJ2-7